The rows below give T cell receptor beta chains drawn from one sample of a study of cytomegalovirus exposure and HLA in healthy donors. The data were produced by immunoSEQ multiplex PCR, yet TCRdb's version contains in-frame clones alone and is incomplete. The sample records approximately 180,000 clones, 84% being singletons. The specimen sequenced was PBMCs. The receptors come from a man aged 18-30 years in good health and CMV-seronegative. CDR3s include the opening cysteine and the closing phenylalanine or tryptophan. A D gene is named only where the DNA matches it firmly. Part of the rows lack a size; the others show once, few, many or a class for expanded clones.

TRBJ2-7	few	TRBV6-6	.	CASRVHRDKDYEQYF	TGTGCCAGCAGGGTACACCGGGACAAGGACTACGAGCAGTACTTC
TRBJ2-7	few	TRBV6-6	TRBD2	CASSYTLAGALVEQYF	TGTGCCAGCAGTTACACCTTAGCGGGGGCCCTGGTTGAGCAGTACTTC
TRBJ2-2	.	TRBV30	TRBD2	CAWIPGLTTGELFF	TGTGCCTGGATCCCGGGACTAACCACCGGGGAGCTGTTTTTT
TRBJ1-3	once	TRBV19	.	CASSVQGISGNTIYF	TGTGCCAGTAGTGTGCAGGGAATCTCTGGAAACACCATATATTTT
TRBJ2-3	.	TRBV5-6	TRBD1	CASSDRATDTQYF	TGTGCCAGCAGCGACAGGGCTACAGATACGCAGTATTTT
TRBJ1-2	few	TRBV5-8	.	CASTNSLTNYGYTF	TGTGCCAGCACCAACAGCCTCACTAACTATGGCTACACCTTC
TRBJ1-1	.	TRBV7-9	.	CSSSPGNTEAFF	TGTTCCAGCAGCCCAGGGAACACTGAAGCTTTCTTT
TRBJ2-1	few	TRBV4-2	.	CASSLRQGRRQFF	TGTGCCAGCAGTCTTCGCCAGGGGCGGCGGCAGTTCTTC
TRBJ2-1	.	TRBV9	.	CASSERWAYYNEQFF	TGTGCCAGCAGCGAACGGTGGGCTTACTACAATGAGCAGTTCTTC
TRBJ2-7	few	TRBV2	TRBD1	CASSESNRGRYEQYF	TGTGCCAGCAGTGAAAGTAACAGGGGGAGGTACGAGCAGTACTTC
TRBJ2-7	.	TRBV7-2	.	CASSLAKGALYEQYF	TGTGCCAGCAGCTTAGCCAAGGGAGCGCTCTACGAGCAGTACTTC
TRBJ2-7	.	TRBV5-1	.	CASSQNTLSDEQYF	TGCGCCAGCAGCCAAAATACATTGTCCGACGAGCAGTACTTC
TRBJ2-1	few	TRBV7-9	TRBD2	CSSSSSSGAGSWDEQFF	TGTTCCAGCAGCTCTTCTAGCGGGGCCGGATCATGGGATGAGCAGTTCTTC
TRBJ2-5	.	TRBV18	TRBD1	CASSPLGTGSVTQYF	TGTGCCAGCTCACCGTTGGGGACAGGGAGTGTGACCCAGTACTTC
TRBJ2-7	.	TRBV10-3	TRBD1	CAISPTGGYEQYF	TGTGCCATCAGCCCGACAGGGGGCTACGAGCAGTACTTC
TRBJ2-1	once	TRBV28	TRBD1	CASSSVGTGEYNEQFF	TGTGCCAGCAGTTCTGTTGGGACAGGGGAATACAATGAGCAGTTCTTC
TRBJ2-7	.	TRBV19	.	CASSIESAGTLSYEQYF	TGTGCCAGTAGTATCGAAAGCGCTGGGACACTCTCCTACGAGCAGTACTTC
TRBJ2-1	.	TRBV27	.	CASSLSSSANEQFF	TGTGCCAGCAGTTTATCGTCCAGCGCCAATGAGCAGTTCTTC
TRBJ1-5	.	TRBV4-3	.	CASSQDVALRNQPQHF	TGCGCCAGCAGCCAAGATGTAGCCTTAAGGAATCAGCCCCAGCATTTT
TRBJ2-5	.	TRBV28	TRBD2	CATSGTRGWETQYF	TGTGCCACCTCCGGGACTAGGGGTTGGGAGACCCAGTACTTC